Listed below are T cell receptor beta chains from one sample, sequenced in a study of blood T cell repertoires in COVID-19. The assay was immunoSEQ multiplex PCR, and TCRdb's table has in-frame clones only and misses some. The table has 15,000 to 17,000 clones, 86% seen once. Sequencing input: peripheral blood. The receptors here all came from a man between 60 and 75 years old with acute or convalescent COVID-19. The conserved cysteine and the conserved F or W are not part of the CDR3 here. A D gene is named only where the DNA matches it firmly.

J gene | D gene | V gene | CDR3 protein
TRBJ2-3 | TRBD2 | TRBV5-4 | ASSSGLAGRIDTQY
TRBJ2-4 | TRBD2 | TRBV4-2 | ASSSRFASGTTKNIQY
TRBJ2-2 | TRBD2 | TRBV5-1 | ASSLAPRTSGDGELF
TRBJ2-3 | - | TRBV2 | ASSVEEPSTDTQY
TRBJ1-2 | TRBD1 | TRBV30 | AWSRQGLNYGYT
TRBJ2-1 | TRBD2 | TRBV5-4 | ASSVGTSRTSGRNNEQF
TRBJ2-1 | TRBD1 | TRBV19 | ASSMSGTGHNEQF
TRBJ2-7 | TRBD2 | TRBV7-2 | ASSFRRRGGLSEQY
TRBJ2-7 | TRBD1 | TRBV7-6 | ASSQTQGAYPYEQY
TRBJ2-5 | TRBD2 | TRBV3-1/TRBV3-2 | ASSQTLAGGQTQY
TRBJ2-3 | TRBD2 | TRBV6-6 | ASSPRLAGTTDTQY